Following are 21 T cell receptor beta chains from one sample sequenced in a study of regulatory T cells in long-lasting Graves disease. Through Arm-PCR of CDR3 regions and iRepertoire HTBI primers, TCR beta libraries were built. From the multiplex PCR reads, TCRdb called clonotypes with MiXCR, one entry per CDR3 protein. The table includes 300,000 to 400,000 distinct CDR3 sequences, around a fifth detected once. Time point defined: persistent/refractory GD, antithyroid drugs over 5 years with positive TRAb. RNA isolated from PBMCs was used to make the TCR library. Material: peripheral blood mononuclear cells (PBMCs), obtained when the disease was refractory, from a patient treated with antithyroid drugs. The receptors derive from a female donor with Graves disease.

This clonotype was seen ten or more times. The V call is TRBV11-2, the J call TRBJ2-7, with 8 nucleotides matching TRBD1. CDR3 length equals 15 residues. The junction had 7 bases not matched to a gene; V was cut back by 4 bases and J by 2 bases. CDR1 SGHAT and CDR2 FQNNGV come from the germline V gene. The CDR3 loop is CASSSPGQDPYEQYF. Here the CDR3 DNA reads TGTGCCAGCAGCTCACCGGGACAGGACCCCTACGAGCAGTACTTC.

This chain joins TRBV20-1 and TRBJ2-1, with TRBD2 matching 7 bases. The ends lost 5 bases at V and 1 base at J; junction bases unmatched: 20. This CDR3 is built from 19 residues. Germline V gene lookup returns CDR1 DFQATT and CDR2 SNEGSKA (reference sequence). The CDR3 DNA sequence: TGCAGTGCTCGGTCCCCGGGGCTGCGAGCGGGAAGATCCTACAATGAGCAGTTCTTC. Its translation is CSARSPGLRAGRSYNEQFF.

J is TRBJ2-4 and V is TRBV19, with 8 bases lining up with TRBD1. Germline trimming cut 1 base from V and 0 bases from J; bases unmatched to any gene: 14. Germline values: CDR1 LNHDA, CDR2 SQIVND (reference sequence). CDR3 length: 20 residues. In DNA, the CDR3 is TGTGCCAGTAGTATAGGTCTCACTCCGACAGGGGCCTTAGCCAAAAACATTCAGTACTTC. Protein product: CASSIGLTPTGALAKNIQYF.

V usage is TRBV6-2 or TRBV6-3 and J usage is TRBJ2-3, with D perhaps matching TRBD1 (5 bases). V was clipped by 0 bases and J by 4 bases, with 14 bases between them. The CDR3 spans 16 residues. The germline V gene has CDR1 MNHEY and CDR2 SVGEGT. CDR3 bases: TGTGCCAGCAGTTACTCGTTCTCAGGGCAGGCAGATACGCAGTATTTT. This encodes CASSYSFSGQADTQYF.

The table lists this clonotype with many counts. The chain employs TRBV3-1 and TRBJ1-2; 11 bases fit TRBD1. Germline CDR1 is LGHDT and CDR2 is YNNKEL (reference sequence). V lost 0 bases and J lost 13; bases outside the gene matches: 4. The CDR3 covers 13 residues. The CDR3 sequence: CASSQDGTGGRTF. For the CDR3, the DNA is TGTGCCAGCAGCCAAGATGGGACAGGGGGACGCACCTTC.

This clonotype was found a few times. A much larger clone is a single base away; this may be a read error. The chain has TRBV28 and TRBJ1-2, with D possibly being TRBD1 (6 bases). The germline V and J ends were trimmed by 11 bases and 8 bases, with 24 bases remaining between them. CDR1 is MDHEN and CDR2 is SYDVKM in the germline V gene. CDR3 length equals 14 residues. Here the CDR3 reads CAGVTGSAVRGYTF. The CDR3 bases are TGTGCCGGCGTAACAGGGTCCGCGGTACGGGGCTACACCTTC.

This clonotype was detected a few times. The chain has TRBV7-3 and TRBJ1-1; 7 positions match TRBD1. CDR3 length: 14 residues. V dropped 5 bases and J dropped 4; count of bases not matched to a gene: 7. Germline-derived CDR1 and CDR2 are SGHTA and FQGTGA. DNA of the CDR3: TGTGCCAGCAGCAAGAACAGGGGCGGCACTGAAGCTTTCTTT. Its protein is CASSKNRGGTEAFF.

This clonotype was observed a handful of times. Possible read error: a much larger clone is one base away. Because it lacks the conserved phenylalanine or tryptophan at the end, this CDR3 is likely a read error. In DNA, the CDR3 is TGTGCCAGCAGTCGACAGGAGAACACTGAAGCTTTCCTT. Its translation: CASSRQENTEAFL. The genes are TRBV12-3 or TRBV12-4 and TRBJ1-1; D possibly corresponds to TRBD1 (6 bases). This CDR3 comprises 13 residues. Trimming took off 5 bases at V and 1 base at J, with 8 bases between the two ends.

This clonotype has more than one count but fewer than ten. The chain recombines TRBV18 with TRBJ1-6, with TRBD1 matching over 11 bases. Germline CDR1 KGHSH, CDR2 LQKENI. Losses at the gene ends were 3 bases for V and 15 bases for J; bases not matched to a gene: 1. CDR3 length: 12 residues. The DNA for the CDR3 is TGTGCCAGCTCACCGGGACAGGGGGGCCTCCACTTT. Translation: CASSPGQGGLHF.

The sample holds many counts of this clonotype. The chain joins TRBV29-1 to TRBJ2-5; 7 nucleotides align to TRBD1. V was pared by 6 bases and J by 5 bases, with 12 bases of the junction left unmatched. The length of the CDR3 is 14 residues. Germline CDR1 is SQVTM and CDR2 is ANQGSEA. The chain's CDR3 is CSVGQLLLLETQYF. The CDR3 DNA sequence: TGCAGCGTGGGACAGCTGTTGTTGTTGGAGACCCAGTACTTC.

This clonotype was found a few times. The chain is built from TRBV30 and TRBJ2-5; 7 bases align to TRBD1. This CDR3 contains 13 residues. CDR1 and CDR2 (germline): GTSNPN, SVGIG (reference sequence). The V segment lost 2 bases and the J segment 2 bases; nucleotides outside the gene matches: 2. The CDR3 sequence: CAWSRGQQETQYF. CDR3 nucleotides: TGTGCCTGGAGTCGGGGACAGCAAGAGACCCAGTACTTC.

The chain uses TRBV9 and TRBJ1-6; no clear D gene. Deletions cut 0 bases from V and 6 bases from J, with 10 bases between. From germline, CDR1 is SGDLS and CDR2 YYNGEE. The CDR3 runs 15 residues. The CDR3 DNA sequence: TGTGCCAGCAGCGTAGCTCCCCTTACTAATTCACCCCTCCACTTT. It specifies CASSVAPLTNSPLHF. Full variable domain (rest looked up from reference TRBV9 and TRBJ1-6): DSGVTQTPKHLITATGQRVTLRCSPRSGDLSVYWYQQSLDQGLQFLIQYYNGEERAKGNILERFSAQQFPDLHSELNLSSLELGDSALYFCASSVAPLTNSPLHFGNGTRLTVT.

This clonotype was detected only a few times. This chain uses TRBV27 with TRBJ1-1; D is uncertain. Germline assignment: CDR1 MNHEY and CDR2 SMNVEV (reference sequence). CDR3 length: 15 amino acids. V lost 0 bases and J lost 4, with 12 bases in between. In DNA form, the CDR3 reads TGTGCCAGCAGTTTATCTTCAGCCCTTTCCACTGAAGCTTTCTTT. It translates to CASSLSSALSTEAFF.

There are many counts of this clonotype. This sequence joins TRBV27 and TRBJ2-5; the match to TRBD2 covers 7 bases. Germline V lookup: CDR1 MNHEY, CDR2 SMNVEV (reference sequence). CDR3 length equals 15 residues. The V gene end was trimmed by 0 bases and the J gene end by 5 bases; junction bases not matched to a gene: 6. The CDR3 spells CASSLSGERDETQYF. The DNA of the CDR3 is TGTGCCAGCAGTTTATCGGGGGAGCGGGACGAGACCCAGTACTTC.

A single count supports this clonotype. Being one base from a much bigger clone, this may be a read error. V is TRBV30 and J is TRBJ1-5; D is unresolved. Germline V gives CDR1 GTSNPN, CDR2 SVGIG (reference sequence). CDR3 length: 15 residues. Trimming took off 0 bases at V and 7 bases at J, with 16 bases between the two ends. The CDR3 reads CAWSVPGEGTQPQHF. The CDR3 nucleotides are TGTGCCTGGAGTGTACCAGGCGAAGGCACACAGCCCCAGCATTTT. The full variable domain, rest sourced from reference TRBV30 and TRBJ1-5, is SQTIHQWPATLVQPVGSPLSLECTVEGTSNPNLYWYRQAAGRGLQLLFYSVGIGQISSEVPQNLSASRPQDRQFILSSKKLLLSDSGFYLCAWSVPGEGTQPQHFGDGTRLSIL.

This clonotype was counted only a few times. The chain recombines TRBV20-1 with TRBJ1-5; TRBD1 might be the D (5 bases). Germline V CDR1 and CDR2: DFQATT, SNEGSKA (reference sequence). The CDR3 length is 14 residues. The V end lost 3 bases, the J end lost 3 bases, and 12 bases lay between the germline ends. CDR3 nucleotides: TGCAGTGCTAGGTTAGGAGGGGACAATCAGCCCCAGCATTTT. It translates to CSARLGGDNQPQHF.

This chain links TRBV12-3 or TRBV12-4 with TRBJ1-2, with a tentative D call TRBD1 (5 bases). The CDR3 has 14 amino acids. Trimming pared 4 bases from V and 8 bases from J, leaving 17 bases between. CDR3 in amino acids: CASSYPGRAGGYTF. The CDR3, as DNA: TGTGCCAGCAGTTACCCGGGACGGGCCGGAGGCTACACCTTC.

This clonotype appeared a few times. A single base separates this from a much larger clone, so it may be a read error. The chain has TRBV29-1 and TRBJ2-5; the D is unclear. The V gene lost 7 bases and the J gene lost 1 base, with 19 bases spanning the gap. The CDR3 is made up of 15 amino acids. CDR1 is SQVTM and CDR2 is ANQGSEA in the germline V gene. CDR3 region: CSARPDIAPQETQYF. The CDR3 nucleotides read TGCAGCGCTCGGCCCGACATCGCCCCCCAAGAGACCCAGTACTTC.

The chain joins TRBV20-1 to TRBJ1-2; D gene unclear. The CDR3 has 12 residues. Trimming stripped 3 bases from V and 2 bases from J, with 7 bases between. CDR1 and CDR2 (germline): DFQATT, SNEGSKA (reference sequence). The CDR3 loop reads CSAREQNYGYTF. CDR3 DNA sequence: TGCAGTGCTAGGGAGCAGAACTATGGCTACACCTTC.

This clonotype was seen repeatedly, ten times or more. As DNA, the CDR3 is TGTGCCAGCAAAAATATCCCAGGTCTTGTCGGTACCGGGGAGCTGTTTTTT. It translates to CASKNIPGLVGTGELFF. This chain links TRBV12-3 or TRBV12-4 with TRBJ2-2; D remains unclear. V lost 7 bases and J lost 5, with 23 bases in between. The CDR3 length is 17 residues.

This clonotype was picked up many times. The rearrangement joins TRBV19 to TRBJ1-1; D possibly corresponds to TRBD1 (5 bases). Germline CDR1 reads LNHDA; CDR2 reads SQIVND (reference sequence). This CDR3 contains 15 residues. The ends were cut back, 9 bases at V and 0 bases at J, with 17 bases in the middle. The CDR3 here is CASSDPGLMNTEAFF. CDR3 sequence (DNA): TGTGCCAGCAGTGACCCGGGACTGATGAACACTGAAGCTTTCTTT.